This T cell receptor (beta chain) came from a study of blood T cell repertoires in COVID-19 (TCRdb year 2020). For the wider study: Samples covering the acute and convalescent phases of COVID-19 were provided by collaborators in the United States, Italy and Spain. Samples were obtained from the ongoing ImmuneRACE study (first 160 participants) and from about 1,300 subjects provided by 6 global collaborators. Deeply sampled blood TCRbeta repertoires from subjects exposed to, actively infected with, or recovered from COVID-19 were included in the dataset. The repertoires were released in a freely available public database intended as a resource for research on the immune response to SARS-CoV-2. Nearly every sample came with metadata listing a de-identified subject ID, COVID-19 status, age in years and sex. The material from the prospective study consisted of cDNA or gDNA derived from T cells, B-cell-depleted T cells, or PBMCs. Where available, HLA class I and class II types were obtained from metadata supplied by the sample provider rather than from assay-based typing. Overall results and qualifications from the work: The amount of clinical and demographic metadata varied by source and participant and was provided uncurated.

Each collaborating institution followed its own protocols to collect whole blood in K2EDTA tubes. For TCRbeta analysis, collaborator samples were shipped as frozen whole blood, as isolated PBMCs, or as DNA extracted from either sample type. Comment on this clone: What antigen it recognizes has not been identified. There are no base qualities to consult, and no much larger clone falls within one base.

The immunoSEQ Assay, a bias-controlled multiplex PCR, was used to amplify TCRbeta CDR3 regions from genomic DNA. On the authors' methods: Nucleated cell counts per sample were estimated from amplification of reference gene primers within the assay. Sequence reads were collapsed and filtered to measure the absolute abundance of every unique TCRbeta CDR3 rearrangement. For each sample, productive Simpson clonality was calculated as the square root of Simpson's diversity index across productive rearrangements. TCRdb limited this immuneACCESS table to in-frame rearrangements with V and J called. A share of clones is missing; checked studies link under half to unresolved V genes, and the rest is unexplained. That table is the source of V, J and clone size, and D and trimming were worked out from the DNA. The sample table shows 60,000 or so clones, and around 90% are seen once. Around 7.7% of the sample comes from the top ten.

Its CDR3 holds 17 amino acids, cysteine through phenylalanine. Only CDR3 DNA remains: 51 bases, in frame from the first base. CDR1 and CDR2 (SGHTS, YDEGEE) derive from the germline V gene. V drops 2 bases and J drops 0 bases, leaving 18 bases in between. This TCR was recovered from a human donor with active COVID-19. The donor label of this sample is uncertain. The chain is encoded by TRBV5-8 joined to TRBJ2-7, with TRBD2 perhaps the D gene, on 6 matching bases. The source material was peripheral blood. The CDR3 reads CASSFDLRDSRSYEQYF. The DNA is as follows: TGTGCCAGCAGCTTCGACCTCCGGGACTCCCGCTCCTACGAGCAGTACTTC. The full variable domain, completed from the reference TRBV5-8 and TRBJ2-7 proteins outside the CDR3, reads EAGVTQSPTHLIKTRGQQATLRCSPISGHTSVYWYQQALGLGLQFLLWYDEGEERNRGNFPPRFSGRQFPNYSSELNVNALELEDSALYLCASSFDLRDSRSYEQYFGPGTRLTVT.